The TCR beta chain under discussion was sequenced for a study of cytomegalovirus exposure and HLA in healthy donors. Study observations and caveats: TRBV6-2, TRBV6-3 and other indistinguishable V segments were excluded.

Concerning this clone: Its antigen remains unidentified.

The ends were cut back, 7 bases at V and 0 bases at J, with 15 bases in the middle. Germline CDR1 is MDHEN and CDR2 is SYDVKM. The CDR3 totals 15 residues. The primer mix had 60 Vbeta and 13 Jbeta primers. Measured with immunoSEQ multiplex PCR; TCRdb has only the in-frame clones, and not every one. The sample gives approximately 170,000 clones, more than 60% of which show up once; around 3.2% is in the top ten. This rearrangement joins TRBV28 to TRBJ2-5; D possibly corresponds to TRBD1 (6 bases). The TCR originated in a female donor in good health and CMV-seronegative. What was sequenced was PBMCs. CDR3 sequence: CASIDGQSYQETQYF. The CDR3 coding sequence is TGTGCCAGCATAGACGGACAGTCGTACCAAGAGACCCAGTACTTC.